The entry below gives a single T cell receptor (beta chain) sequence along with its context. V was pared by 2 bases and J by 4 bases, with 12 bases of the junction left unmatched. Germline V lookup: CDR1 SGHVS, CDR2 FQNEAQ. The CDR3 has 18 residues. The data derive from a study of CD8 T cells in Susac syndrome. An input of roughly 0.5 to 1 ug of RNA was subjected to reverse transcription using random hexamers. immunoSEQ multiplex PCR amplified TCR beta CDR3 across 54 Vbeta, 13 Jbeta. MiXCR was run by TCRdb on the immunoSEQ multiplex PCR reads, yielding one entry per CDR3 protein. The repertoire holds 150,000 to 160,000 distinct CDR3 sequences, with approximately 96% as singletons. The multiple sclerosis control cohort comprised treatment-naive individuals presenting with stable or active relapsing-remitting disease. Purification of the CD8+ and CD4+ T cells relied on negative isolation, and TEMRA cells underwent FACS enrichment.

The specimen sequenced was CD8+ T cells from PBMCs. The TCR sequence derives from a human donor with multiple sclerosis. The V and J genes are TRBV7-8 and TRBJ2-1; 9 bases align to TRBD2. The CDR3 loop is CASSLSSAGGRRYNEQFF. CDR3 DNA sequence: TGTGCCAGCAGCTTATCTTCCGCGGGGGGGCGGAGATACAATGAGCAGTTCTTC.